The clone carrying this T cell receptor beta chain was detected many times. The germline CDR1 and CDR2 sequences are SGHTS and YDEGEE. CDR3 length: 12 amino acids. The V and J ends lost 3 bases and 5 bases respectively, with 8 bases between them. This specimen comes from a study of breast tumors, draining lymph nodes, adjacent tissues. Axillary draining lymph nodes of breast cancer patients supplied the node samples. MiXCR, run by TCRdb on the multiplex PCR reads, gives a single entry per CDR3 protein. The table shows 150,000 to 200,000 distinct CDR3 sequences, with about 30% occurring only once. This chain connects TRBV5-8 to TRBJ2-5; no clear D. The receptor was isolated from a female donor with breast cancer. Some clones in this sample may be carry-over from other donors' samples. The sequenced sample was axillary lymph node tissue. In DNA, the CDR3 is TGTGCCAGCAGCTCTACCCTGGAGACCCAGTACTTC. It codes for CASSSTLETQYF. The entire variable domain, with the rest obtained from reference TRBV5-8 and TRBJ2-5, is as follows: EAGVTQSPTHLIKTRGQQATLRCSPISGHTSVYWYQQALGLGLQFLLWYDEGEERNRGNFPPRFSGRQFPNYSSELNVNALELEDSALYLCASSSTLETQYFGPGTRLLVL.